This TCR beta chain was found in a study of shared clonotypes between healthy human individuals. Overall study findings and caveats: Clonotype sharing among donors likely depends on sequencing depth.

A remark on this clone: Its antigen is not known.

Repertoires were generated with immunoSEQ multiplex PCR, while TCRdb's copy carries only in-frame clones and drops some. The data contain about 2.3 million clones, 90% to 95% of them singletons. Donation came from healthy HIV-negative adults that had no recent acute infections or vaccinations. Germline V gene sequence: CDR1 KGHSH, CDR2 LQKENI. The ends lost 5 bases at V and 13 bases at J; junction bases unmatched: 25. The CDR3 loop spans 18 amino acids. V gene TRBV18 combines with J gene TRBJ2-1; 8 nucleotides agree with TRBD2. This sequence originates from a man between 18 and 35 years old in good health. Some clones in this sample may be carry-over from other donors' samples. The specimen sequenced was naive CD4+ T cells from PBMCs. Subset defined: CD45RA+ positively selected. This CDR3 reads CASSSTPSGGRPPSVQFF. CDR3 bases: TGTGCCAGCTCATCTACCCCATCAGGCGGGAGGCCCCCTTCCGTTCAGTTCTTC.